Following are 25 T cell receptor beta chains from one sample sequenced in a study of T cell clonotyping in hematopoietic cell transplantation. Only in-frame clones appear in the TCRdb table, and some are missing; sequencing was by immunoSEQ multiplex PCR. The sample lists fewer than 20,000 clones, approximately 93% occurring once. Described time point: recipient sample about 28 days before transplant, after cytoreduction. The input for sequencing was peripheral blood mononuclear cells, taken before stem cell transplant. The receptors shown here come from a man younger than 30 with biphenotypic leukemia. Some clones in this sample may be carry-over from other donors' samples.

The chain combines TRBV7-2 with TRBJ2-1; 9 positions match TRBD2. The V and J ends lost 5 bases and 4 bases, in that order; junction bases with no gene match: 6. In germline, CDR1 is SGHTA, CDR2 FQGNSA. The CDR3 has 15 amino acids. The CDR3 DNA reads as TGTGCCAGCAGCCGATGGACTAGCGAATACAATGAGCAGTTCTTC. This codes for CASSRWTSEYNEQFF.

CDR3 region: CASSNQETQYF. The DNA for the CDR3 is TGTGCCAGCAGCAACCAAGAGACCCAGTACTTC. This sequence joins TRBV25-1 and TRBJ2-5; D uncertain. The germline CDR1 and CDR2 sequences are MGHDK and SYGVNS. The V gene lost 6 bases and the J gene lost 0 bases, with 2 bases spanning the gap. The CDR3 covers 11 residues. The full variable domain, in which reference TRBV25-1 and TRBJ2-5 provide the parts outside the CDR3, is EADIYQTPRYLVIGTGKKITLECSQTMGHDKMYWYQQDPGMELHLIHYSYGVNSTEKGDLSSESTVSRIRTEHFPLTLESARPSHTSQYLCASSNQETQYFGPGTRLLVL.

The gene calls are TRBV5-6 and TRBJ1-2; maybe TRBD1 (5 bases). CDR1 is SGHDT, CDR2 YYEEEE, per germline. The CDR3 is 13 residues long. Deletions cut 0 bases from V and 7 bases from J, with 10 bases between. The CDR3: CASSLGRGAGYTF. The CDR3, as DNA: TGTGCCAGCAGCTTGGGGAGAGGGGCTGGCTACACCTTC.

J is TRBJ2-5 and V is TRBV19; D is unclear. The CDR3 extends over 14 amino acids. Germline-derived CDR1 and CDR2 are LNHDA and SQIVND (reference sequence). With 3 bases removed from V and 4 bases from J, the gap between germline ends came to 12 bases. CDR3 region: CASSIRSIRETQYF. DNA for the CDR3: TGTGCCAGTAGTATTCGTTCAATTCGAGAGACCCAGTACTTC.

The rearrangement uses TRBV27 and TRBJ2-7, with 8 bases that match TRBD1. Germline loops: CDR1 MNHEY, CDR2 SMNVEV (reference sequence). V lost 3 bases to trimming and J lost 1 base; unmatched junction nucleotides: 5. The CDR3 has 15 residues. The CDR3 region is CASSLTGQGSYEQYF. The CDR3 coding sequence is TGTGCCAGCAGTTTGACCGGACAGGGTTCCTACGAGCAGTACTTC.

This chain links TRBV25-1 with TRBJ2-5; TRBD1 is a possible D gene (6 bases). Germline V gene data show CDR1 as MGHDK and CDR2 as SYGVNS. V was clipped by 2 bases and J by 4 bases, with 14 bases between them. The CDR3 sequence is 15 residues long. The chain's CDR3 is CASSEPRGAGETQYF. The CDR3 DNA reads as TGTGCCAGCAGTGAACCCAGGGGCGCGGGAGAGACCCAGTACTTC.

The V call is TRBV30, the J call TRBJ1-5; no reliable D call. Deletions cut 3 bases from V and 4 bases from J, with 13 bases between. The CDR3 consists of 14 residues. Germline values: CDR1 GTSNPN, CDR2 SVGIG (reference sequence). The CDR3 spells CAWSGGVGNQPQHF. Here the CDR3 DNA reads TGTGCCTGGAGCGGCGGGGTGGGGAATCAGCCCCAGCATTTT.

CDR3 bases: TGCGCCAGCAGCCAAGTCCAGAGTACCACCTACGAGCAGTACTTC. It is translated as CASSQVQSTTYEQYF. The chain has TRBV4-1 and TRBJ2-7, with D uncertain. From germline, CDR1 is MGHRA and CDR2 YSYEKL. V lost 1 base, J lost 2 bases, and 12 bases lay in between. There are 15 residues in the CDR3.

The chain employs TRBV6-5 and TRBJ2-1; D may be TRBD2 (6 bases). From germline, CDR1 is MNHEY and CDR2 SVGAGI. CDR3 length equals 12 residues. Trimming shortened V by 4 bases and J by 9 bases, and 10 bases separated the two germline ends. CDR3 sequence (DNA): TGTGCCAGCAGTTCTAGGGAGGTTGAGCAGTTCTTC. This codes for CASSSREVEQFF.

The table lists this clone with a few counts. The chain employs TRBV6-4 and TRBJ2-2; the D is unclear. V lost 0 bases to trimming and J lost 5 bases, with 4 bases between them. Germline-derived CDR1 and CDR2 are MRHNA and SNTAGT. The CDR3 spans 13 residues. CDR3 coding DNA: TGTGCCAGCAGTGACTCGACTACCGGGGAGCTGTTTTTT. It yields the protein CASSDSTTGELFF.

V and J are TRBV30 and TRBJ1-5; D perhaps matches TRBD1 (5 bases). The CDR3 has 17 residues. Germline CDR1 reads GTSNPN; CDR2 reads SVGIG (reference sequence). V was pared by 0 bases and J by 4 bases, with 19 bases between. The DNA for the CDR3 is TGTGCCTGGAGTGTAGGGGCGCGGGGACCCTATAATCAGCCCCAGCATTTT. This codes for CAWSVGARGPYNQPQHF.

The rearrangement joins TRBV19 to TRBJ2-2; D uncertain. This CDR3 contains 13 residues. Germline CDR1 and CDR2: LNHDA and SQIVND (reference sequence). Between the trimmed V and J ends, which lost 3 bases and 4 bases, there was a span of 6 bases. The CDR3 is CASSMVATGELFF. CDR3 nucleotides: TGTGCCAGTAGTATGGTGGCCACCGGGGAGCTGTTTTTT. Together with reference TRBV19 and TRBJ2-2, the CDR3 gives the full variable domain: DGGITQSPKYLFRKEGQNVTLSCEQNLNHDAMYWYRQDPGQGLRLIYYSQIVNDFQKGDIAEGYSVSREKKESFPLTVTSAQKNPTAFYLCASSMVATGELFFGEGSRLTVL.

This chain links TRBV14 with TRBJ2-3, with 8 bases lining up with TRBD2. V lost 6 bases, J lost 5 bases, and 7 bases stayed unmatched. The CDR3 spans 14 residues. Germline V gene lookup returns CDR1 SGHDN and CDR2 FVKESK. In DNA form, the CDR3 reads TGTGCCAGCAGTCCCGGACTAGCAGAAGATACGCAGTATTTT. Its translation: CASSPGLAEDTQYF.

CDR3 amino acids: CASSPLMTDTGELFF. CDR3 sequence (DNA): TGTGCCAGCTCACCACTAATGACGGACACCGGGGAGCTGTTTTTT. The chain is built from TRBV18 and TRBJ2-2, with D unresolved. The CDR3 length is 15 residues. The V gene lost 1 base and the J gene lost 3 bases, with 9 bases spanning the gap. The V gene's germline CDR1 is KGHSH and CDR2 LQKENI.

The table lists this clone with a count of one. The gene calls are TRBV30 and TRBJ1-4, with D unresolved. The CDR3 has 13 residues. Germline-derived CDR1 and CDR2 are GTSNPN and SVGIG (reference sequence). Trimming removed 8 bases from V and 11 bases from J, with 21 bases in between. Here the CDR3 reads CAHEPKVVSKLFF. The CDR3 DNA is TGTGCCCACGAACCTAAGGTTGTCAGCAAACTGTTTTTT.

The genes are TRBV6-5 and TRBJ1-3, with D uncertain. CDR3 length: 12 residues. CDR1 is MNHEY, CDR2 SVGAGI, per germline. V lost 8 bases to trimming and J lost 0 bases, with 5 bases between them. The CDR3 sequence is CASESSGNTIYF. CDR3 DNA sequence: TGTGCCAGCGAGAGCTCTGGAAACACCATATATTTT.

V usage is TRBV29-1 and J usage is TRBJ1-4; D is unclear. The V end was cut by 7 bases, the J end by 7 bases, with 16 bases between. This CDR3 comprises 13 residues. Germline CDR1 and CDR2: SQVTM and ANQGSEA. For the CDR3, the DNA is TGCAGCGCAGCGGTCGGGGAGGGTGAAAAACTGTTTTTT. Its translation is CSAAVGEGEKLFF.

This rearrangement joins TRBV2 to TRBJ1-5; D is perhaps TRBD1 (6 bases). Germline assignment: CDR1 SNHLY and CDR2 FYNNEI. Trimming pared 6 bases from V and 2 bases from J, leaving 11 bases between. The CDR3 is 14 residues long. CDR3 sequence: CASRTGMGNQPQHF. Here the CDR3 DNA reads TGTGCCAGCAGAACAGGGATGGGCAATCAGCCCCAGCATTTT.

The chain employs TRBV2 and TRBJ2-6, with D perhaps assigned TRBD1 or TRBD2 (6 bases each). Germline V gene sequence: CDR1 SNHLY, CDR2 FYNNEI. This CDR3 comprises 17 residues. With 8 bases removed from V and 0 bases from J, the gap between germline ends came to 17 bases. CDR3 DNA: TGTGCCAGCTCGGGGGCGGGAACAAACTCTGGGGCCAACGTCCTGACTTTC. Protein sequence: CASSGAGTNSGANVLTF.

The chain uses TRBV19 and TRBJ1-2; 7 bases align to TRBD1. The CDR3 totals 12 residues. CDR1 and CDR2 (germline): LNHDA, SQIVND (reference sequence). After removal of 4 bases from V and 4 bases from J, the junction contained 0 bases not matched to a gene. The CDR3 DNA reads TGTGCCAGTAGTAGGACAGGCTATGGCTACACCTTC. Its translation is CASSRTGYGYTF.

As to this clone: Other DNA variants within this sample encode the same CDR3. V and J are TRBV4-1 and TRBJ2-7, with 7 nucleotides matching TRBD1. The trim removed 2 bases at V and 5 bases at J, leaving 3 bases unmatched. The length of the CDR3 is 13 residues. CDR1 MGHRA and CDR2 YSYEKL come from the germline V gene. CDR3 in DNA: TGCGCCAGCAGCCAACGAACAGGGGACGAGCAGTACTTC. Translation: CASSQRTGDEQYF.

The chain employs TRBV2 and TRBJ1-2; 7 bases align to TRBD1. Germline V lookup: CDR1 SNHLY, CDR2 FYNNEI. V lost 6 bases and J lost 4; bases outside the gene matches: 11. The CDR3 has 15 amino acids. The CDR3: CASRSRQGLSYGYTF. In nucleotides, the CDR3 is TGTGCCAGCAGGTCCCGACAGGGTCTGAGCTATGGCTACACCTTC.

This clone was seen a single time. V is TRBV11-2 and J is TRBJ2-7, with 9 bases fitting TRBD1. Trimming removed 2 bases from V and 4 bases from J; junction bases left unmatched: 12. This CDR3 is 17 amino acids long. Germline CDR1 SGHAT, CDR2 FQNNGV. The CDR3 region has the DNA TGTGCCAGCAGCTTACCGTCTGAGGGACAGGGAAGATACGAGCAGTACTTC. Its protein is CASSLPSEGQGRYEQYF.

The CDR3 nucleotides read TGTGCCAGCAGTACGAACAATGAGCAGTTCTTC. Protein: CASSTNNEQFF. This chain joins TRBV6-6 and TRBJ2-1, with D unclear. V was clipped by 5 bases and J by 5 bases, with 4 bases between them. This CDR3 has 11 residues. Germline CDR1 is MNHNY and CDR2 is SVGAGI (reference sequence).

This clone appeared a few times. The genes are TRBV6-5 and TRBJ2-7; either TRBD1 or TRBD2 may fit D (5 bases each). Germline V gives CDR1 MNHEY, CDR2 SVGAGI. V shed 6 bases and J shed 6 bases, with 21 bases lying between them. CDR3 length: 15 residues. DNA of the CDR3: TGTGCCAGCAGAACGCCGGGACCTGGGGTGGGCGAGCAGTACTTC. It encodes CASRTPGPGVGEQYF.